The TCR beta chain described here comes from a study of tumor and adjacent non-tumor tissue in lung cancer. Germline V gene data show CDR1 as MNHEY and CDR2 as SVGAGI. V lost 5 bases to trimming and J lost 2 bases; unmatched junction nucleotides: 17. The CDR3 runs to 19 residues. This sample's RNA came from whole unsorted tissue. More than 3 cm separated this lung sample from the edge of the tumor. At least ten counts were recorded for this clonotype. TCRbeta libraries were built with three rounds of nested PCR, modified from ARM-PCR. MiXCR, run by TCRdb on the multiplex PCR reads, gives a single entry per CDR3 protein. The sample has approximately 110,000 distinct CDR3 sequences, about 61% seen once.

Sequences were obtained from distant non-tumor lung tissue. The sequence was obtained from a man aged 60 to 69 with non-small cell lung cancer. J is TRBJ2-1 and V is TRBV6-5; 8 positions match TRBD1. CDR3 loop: CASSPLITTGASPYNEQFF. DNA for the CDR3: TGTGCCAGCAGTCCCCTGATCACGACAGGGGCCAGCCCCTACAATGAGCAGTTCTTC.